This TCR beta chain was found in a study of T cell responses to AZD1222 COVID-19 vaccine. Study-level information: Pooling covered second doses at about 4 or about 12 weeks.

Clones were read by immunoSEQ multiplex PCR, and TCRdb kept only the in-frame ones, dropping some. The sample holds approximately 79,000 clones; approximately 88% are singletons and the top ten take approximately 15%. Study-level findings and limits: Spike as a whole was targeted by vaccine-associated CD4 TCRs, dominant at 160-218 and 743-854. Following two doses of AZD1222, Spike-specific TCR breadth and depth rose.

The germline V and J ends were trimmed by 2 bases and 8 bases, with 12 bases remaining between them. There are 13 residues in the CDR3. CDR1 and CDR2 from the germline V gene are PRHDT and FYEKMQ (reference sequence). Only one count was recorded for this clone. Its antigen is as yet unknown. The source of this sequence is an adult in good health. J is TRBJ1-1 and V is TRBV13; TRBD1 is a possible D gene (5 bases). This specimen was peripheral blood, taken on day 0 of AZD1222 vaccination. CDR3 loop: CASSLISRAEAFF. The CDR3 nucleotides read TGTGCCAGCAGCTTAATCAGCAGGGCGGAAGCTTTCTTT.